These 32 T cell receptor beta chains came from one sample sequenced in a study of T cell responses to AZD1222 COVID-19 vaccine. Sequencing was performed with immunoSEQ multiplex PCR; in TCRdb, only in-frame clones are kept and a portion is missing. The table records 150,000 to 200,000 clones, approximately 90% of them present only once. The sample was peripheral blood, taken 28 days after the second AZD1222 dose. Receptors were obtained from an adult who received the AZD1222 COVID-19 vaccine.

The J gene is TRBJ1-1, the V gene TRBV19; D is unclear. The CDR3 totals 16 residues. Trimming took off 5 bases at V and 0 bases at J, with 16 bases between the two ends. Germline CDR1 LNHDA, CDR2 SQIVND (reference sequence). This CDR3 reads CASSYRVNIMNTEAFF. In DNA form, the CDR3 reads TGTGCCAGTAGTTATAGAGTTAACATAATGAACACTGAAGCTTTCTTT. The full variable domain, with the rest looked up from reference TRBV19 and TRBJ1-1, is DGGITQSPKYLFRKEGQNVTLSCEQNLNHDAMYWYRQDPGQGLRLIYYSQIVNDFQKGDIAEGYSVSREKKESFPLTVTSAQKNPTAFYLCASSYRVNIMNTEAFFGQGTRLTVV.

The rearrangement joins TRBV5-4 to TRBJ2-7; a possible D gene is TRBD1 (5 bases). This CDR3 has 14 amino acids. Germline CDR1 is SGHNT and CDR2 is YYREEE (reference sequence). V was cut by 4 bases and J by 2 bases, with 13 bases left in between. The CDR3 nucleotides read TGTGCCAGCAGCGCAGGGATCCTCCCCTACGAGCAGTACTTC. Protein sequence: CASSAGILPYEQYF.

The chain links TRBV11-2 to TRBJ1-6; D unclear. The CDR3 is made up of 13 amino acids. The germline V and J ends were trimmed by 1 base and 10 bases, with 8 bases remaining between them. Germline CDR1 is SGHAT and CDR2 is FQNNGV. The CDR3 loop is CASSLVAYSPLHF. CDR3 nucleotides: TGTGCCAGCAGCTTAGTAGCTTACTCACCCCTCCACTTT.

CDR3 sequence: CASSTGLVSNEQFF. Written as DNA, the CDR3 is TGTGCCAGTAGTACGGGACTAGTTAGCAATGAGCAGTTCTTC. This rearrangement joins TRBV19 to TRBJ2-1; 8 bases line up with TRBD2. V shed 4 bases, J shed 6 bases, and the junction held 5 bases outside the gene matches. This CDR3 spans 14 amino acids. The V gene's germline CDR1 is LNHDA and CDR2 SQIVND (reference sequence).

The V and J genes are TRBV5-1 and TRBJ2-1, with 8 bases fitting TRBD2. Germline trimming cut 1 base from V and 4 bases from J; bases unmatched to any gene: 4. The CDR3 runs to 15 residues. CDR1 and CDR2 (germline): SGHRS, YFSETQ. Here the CDR3 reads CASSLQREPYNEQFF. The CDR3 nucleotides are TGCGCCAGCAGCTTGCAGCGGGAGCCTTACAATGAGCAGTTCTTC.

The chain employs TRBV3-1 (or the pseudogene TRBV3-2) and TRBJ2-3; perhaps TRBD2 as D (6 bases). V lost 1 base and J lost 6, with 11 bases in between. CDR1 LGHDT and CDR2 YNNKEL come from the germline V gene (reference sequence). There are 14 residues in the CDR3. Here the CDR3 reads CASSQVGRRDTQYF. The CDR3 DNA reads TGTGCCAGCAGCCAAGTCGGGAGACGGGATACGCAGTATTTT.

The chain uses TRBV25-1 and TRBJ2-3, with 9 bases that match TRBD2. This CDR3 spans 16 amino acids. Germline V lookup: CDR1 MGHDK, CDR2 SYGVNS. Trimming took 2 bases from V and 1 from J; bases not matched to a gene: 4. The CDR3 DNA reads TGTGCCAGCAGTGAACAGGAGCGGGGGGGCACAGATACGCAGTATTTT. Its translation is CASSEQERGGTDTQYF.

V and J are TRBV12-5 and TRBJ2-7; 7 bases align to TRBD2. Trimming took 1 base from V and 0 from J; bases not matched to a gene: 6. The CDR3 has 16 amino acids. CDR1 LGHNT and CDR2 FRNRAP come from the germline V gene. CDR3 coding DNA: TGTGCTAGTGGTTTGGGGACCGAGCGGGACTCCTACGAGCAGTACTTC. This translates into CASGLGTERDSYEQYF.

The V gene is TRBV12-3 or TRBV12-4, the J gene TRBJ1-5; D is uncertain. The length of the CDR3 is 11 residues. V dropped 3 bases and J dropped 6 bases, with 3 bases sitting between them. The CDR3 loop reads CASSFGQPQHF. The CDR3 DNA reads as TGTGCCAGCAGTTTCGGTCAGCCCCAGCATTTT.

V is TRBV28 and J is TRBJ2-5; D is perhaps TRBD1 (7 bases). This CDR3 is 16 amino acids long. Germline CDR1 MDHEN, CDR2 SYDVKM. V lost 7 bases, J lost 5 bases, and 23 bases lay in between. The CDR3 sequence: CASMEGALIASETQYF. The CDR3 region has the DNA TGTGCCAGCATGGAGGGGGCGTTAATTGCTTCGGAGACCCAGTACTTC.

In DNA, the CDR3 is TGCGCCAGCAGCCGAGGGACAGGGGGCGCGAGTTATGGCTACACCTTC. It yields the protein CASSRGTGGASYGYTF. J is TRBJ1-2 and V is TRBV5-1; TRBD1 agrees at 12 bases. V dropped 4 bases and J dropped 5; count of bases not matched to a gene: 9. The germline V gene encodes CDR1 SGHRS and CDR2 YFSETQ. CDR3 size: 16 residues. The full variable domain, its missing parts supplied by reference TRBV5-1 and TRBJ1-2, is KAGVTQTPRYLIKTRGQQVTLSCSPISGHRSVSWYQQTPGQGLQFLFEYFSETQRNKGNFPGRFSGRQFSNSRSEMNVSTLELGDSALYLCASSRGTGGASYGYTFGSGTRLTVV.

The gene calls are TRBV19 and TRBJ2-7; 8 nucleotides align to TRBD1. V lost 1 base and J lost 2; bases outside the gene matches: 4. Germline V gene data show CDR1 as LNHDA and CDR2 as SQIVND (reference sequence). The CDR3 extends over 15 amino acids. The CDR3 protein is CASSIVGTGPYEQYF. Here the CDR3 DNA reads TGTGCCAGTAGTATAGTTGGGACAGGACCCTACGAGCAGTACTTC.

The rearrangement links TRBV14 to TRBJ1-2, with D uncertain. Germline V gene data show CDR1 as SGHDN and CDR2 as FVKESK. The CDR3 has 15 amino acids. Trimming removed 1 base from V and 3 bases from J, with 12 bases in between. The CDR3 nucleotides read TGTGCCAGCAGCCAAGTTGGGCCGCACTACTATGGCTACACCTTC. It encodes CASSQVGPHYYGYTF.

J is TRBJ2-1 and V is TRBV10-1, with D maybe TRBD2 (6 bases). Trimming stripped 0 bases from V and 6 bases from J, with 12 bases between. This CDR3 is 15 amino acids long. CDR1 WNHNN and CDR2 SYGVQD come from the germline V gene (reference sequence). The CDR3 is CASSESAGSLNEQFF. The CDR3 nucleotides are TGCGCCAGCAGTGAGTCGGCGGGAAGCCTCAATGAGCAGTTCTTC.

This clone has only one observation. The chain couples TRBV19 to TRBJ1-2; D perhaps matches TRBD1 (6 bases). The V gene lost 4 bases and the J gene lost 4 bases, with 13 bases spanning the gap. The germline CDR1 and CDR2 sequences are LNHDA and SQIVND (reference sequence). The CDR3 is 14 amino acids. CDR3 nucleotide sequence: TGTGCCAGTAGTAATGGCGGGGGCAGCTATGGCTACACCTTC. It yields the protein CASSNGGGSYGYTF.

The chain recombines TRBV25-1 with TRBJ1-4, with a tentative D call TRBD1 (5 bases). Germline CDR1 reads MGHDK; CDR2 reads SYGVNS. V lost 6 bases to trimming and J lost 8 bases, with 16 bases between them. CDR3 length: 14 amino acids. This chain's CDR3 is CASRGDGEREKLFF. CDR3 DNA sequence: TGTGCCAGCAGGGGGGACGGTGAACGGGAAAAACTGTTTTTT.

The chain uses TRBV5-1 and TRBJ1-1; no clear D. The CDR3 has 14 residues. From germline, CDR1 is SGHRS and CDR2 YFSETQ. The V gene lost 6 bases and the J gene lost 6 bases, with 18 bases spanning the gap. CDR3 in amino acids: CASTPPWASAEAFF. In DNA form, the CDR3 reads TGCGCCAGCACCCCCCCATGGGCTTCGGCTGAAGCTTTCTTT.

The chain employs TRBV7-3 and TRBJ1-1; tentatively, D is TRBD1 (6 bases). Germline V gives CDR1 SGHTA, CDR2 FQGTGA. The CDR3 sequence is 14 residues long. With 5 bases removed from V and 4 bases from J, the gap between germline ends came to 14 bases. CDR3 in DNA: TGTGCCAGCAGCCTCCTAGGGGGGACCACTGAAGCTTTCTTT. It specifies CASSLLGGTTEAFF.

The V and J genes are TRBV6-4 and TRBJ1-6; D is uncertain. This CDR3 has 14 residues. Germline V gene data show CDR1 as MRHNA and CDR2 as SNTAGT. Trimming removed 2 bases from V and 8 bases from J, with 10 bases in between. The CDR3 DNA reads as TGTGCCAGCAGTGACGTGGCAGGTGATTCACCCCTCCACTTT. It specifies CASSDVAGDSPLHF.

The rearrangement uses TRBV7-3 and TRBJ2-3, with D perhaps TRBD1 (6 bases). Between the trimmed V and J ends, which lost 5 bases and 2 bases, there was a span of 11 bases. The CDR3 contains 14 residues. Germline V lookup: CDR1 SGHTA, CDR2 FQGTGA. This CDR3 is CASSPTGITDTQYF. The CDR3 DNA is TGTGCCAGCAGCCCAACAGGGATCACAGATACGCAGTATTTT.

The table lists this clone with a count of one. At one end the junction does not follow the germline gene, possibly because of a read error. The chain links TRBV2 to TRBJ1-6; possible D gene TRBD1, 6 bases. Germline lookup yields CDR1 SNHLY and CDR2 FYNNEI. The CDR3 has 16 residues. CDR3 loop: CASSEALSLTGTRGGF. The CDR3 nucleotides are TGTGCCAGCAGTGAAGCGCTTTCATTAACCGGGACAAGGGGAGGCTTT.

The rearrangement uses TRBV7-9 and TRBJ1-4; 7 nucleotides agree with TRBD1. The length of the CDR3 is 16 residues. Germline CDR1 and CDR2: SEHNR and FQNEAQ (reference sequence). Trimming cost V 5 bases and J 10 bases; bases outside gene matches: 16. CDR3 protein: CASSPPGGTHSGKLFF. CDR3 coding DNA: TGTGCCAGCAGCCCCCCAGGGGGGACTCACTCCGGAAAACTGTTTTTT.

V usage is TRBV11-2 and J usage is TRBJ2-7; D is tentatively TRBD1 or TRBD2 (5 bases each). Between the trimmed V and J ends, which lost 5 bases and 5 bases, there was a span of 19 bases. The CDR3 runs 15 residues. Germline values: CDR1 SGHAT, CDR2 FQNNGV. The CDR3 protein is CASSAPGRNVDEQYF. DNA for the CDR3: TGTGCCAGCAGCGCGCCGGGACGAAACGTCGACGAGCAGTACTTC. Together with reference TRBV11-2 and TRBJ2-7, the CDR3 gives the full variable domain: EAGVAQSPRYKIIEKRQSVAFWCNPISGHATLYWYQQILGQGPKLLIQFQNNGVVDDSQLPKDRFSAERLKGVDSTLKIQPAKLEDSAVYLCASSAPGRNVDEQYFGPGTRLTVT.

This chain joins TRBV27 and TRBJ2-1; 11 nucleotides agree with TRBD2. The V and J ends lost 6 bases and 7 bases, in that order; junction bases with no gene match: 14. Germline V gene lookup returns CDR1 MNHEY and CDR2 SMNVEV (reference sequence). The CDR3 is made up of 17 amino acids. The CDR3 loop is CASRPPSASGRRNEQFF. The CDR3 coding sequence is TGTGCCAGCAGGCCCCCCTCCGCTAGCGGGAGGAGGAATGAGCAGTTCTTC.

This clone has only one observation. V gene TRBV7-3 combines with J gene TRBJ2-7; D uncertain. This CDR3 region has 13 residues. V lost 0 bases and J 5 bases, leaving 8 bases between the germline ends. The germline CDR1 and CDR2 sequences are SGHTA and FQGTGA. DNA of the CDR3: TGTGCCAGCAGCTTAACGTCAGTGGACGAGCAGTACTTC. Translating gives CASSLTSVDEQYF. Filled out from reference TRBV7-3 and TRBJ2-7, the complete variable domain reads GAGVSQTPSNKVTEKGKYVELRCDPISGHTALYWYRQSLGQGPEFLIYFQGTGAADDSGLPNDRFFAVRPEGSVSTLKIQRTERGDSAVYLCASSLTSVDEQYFGPGTRLTVT.

The genes are TRBV4-2 and TRBJ2-3, with 8 nucleotides matching TRBD2. Per germline, CDR1 LGHNA and CDR2 YNFKEQ. CDR3 length: 23 residues. With V trimmed by 4 bases and J by 0 bases, 27 bases remained unmatched. The CDR3 nucleotides are TGTGCCAGCAGCCTTATATTGGACGTAGTTTTACTAGCGGAGGAGGAAAGCACAGATACGCAGTATTTT. It specifies CASSLILDVVLLAEEESTDTQYF.

V gene TRBV27 combines with J gene TRBJ2-7, with 12 bases matching TRBD2. Germline V gene sequence: CDR1 MNHEY, CDR2 SMNVEV (reference sequence). V lost 7 bases to trimming and J lost 4 bases; unmatched junction nucleotides: 5. This CDR3 comprises 14 residues. CDR3 DNA: TGTGCCAGCACGCTAGCGGGAGGGTCTTACGAGCAGTACTTC. This codes for CASTLAGGSYEQYF.

This clone was seen at least ten times. V is TRBV11-2 and J is TRBJ1-5; D remains ambiguous. Germline V gives CDR1 SGHAT, CDR2 FQNNGV. This CDR3 has 13 residues. The V gene lost 0 bases and the J gene lost 6 bases, with 6 bases spanning the gap. CDR3 in amino acids: CASSLEDRQPQHF. The DNA for the CDR3 is TGTGCCAGCAGCTTAGAGGATCGTCAGCCCCAGCATTTT.

V usage is TRBV27 and J usage is TRBJ1-1; D possibly corresponds to TRBD1 (5 bases). CDR3 length: 15 amino acids. Germline V gene sequence: CDR1 MNHEY, CDR2 SMNVEV (reference sequence). Trimming took 3 bases from V and 4 from J, leaving 15 bases between them. CDR3: CASSFYGRGITEAFF. The DNA of the CDR3 is TGTGCCAGCAGTTTTTATGGACGGGGGATCACTGAAGCTTTCTTT.

J is TRBJ1-1 and V is TRBV10-3, with TRBD1 matching over 8 bases. Trimming cost V 6 bases and J 4 bases; bases outside gene matches: 4. Germline V gene lookup returns CDR1 ENHRY and CDR2 SYGVKD. The CDR3 runs 13 residues. As DNA, the CDR3 is TGTGCCATCAGCCCTACAGGGGGCACTGAAGCTTTCTTT. Its protein product is CAISPTGGTEAFF.

The CDR3 reads CASGWGRNTEAFF. The CDR3 nucleotides are TGTGCTAGTGGCTGGGGCAGGAACACTGAAGCTTTCTTT. This sequence joins TRBV12-5 and TRBJ1-1, with D possibly TRBD1 on 5 matching bases. The V and J ends lost 6 bases and 1 base respectively, with 9 bases between them. Germline V gene lookup returns CDR1 LGHNT and CDR2 FRNRAP. The CDR3 extends over 13 amino acids.

The chain joins TRBV9 to TRBJ2-2; D may match TRBD1 or TRBD2 (6 bases each). The CDR3 runs to 14 residues. Between the trimmed V and J ends, which lost 2 bases and 4 bases, there was a span of 9 bases. CDR1 is SGDLS, CDR2 YYNGEE, per germline. CDR3 in DNA: TGTGCCAGCAGCGTCGAGGGGGGCACCGGGGAGCTGTTTTTT. Translation gives CASSVEGGTGELFF.